Following are 20 T cell receptor beta chains from one sample sequenced in a study of long-term antiretroviral therapy in people with HIV. This was the immunoSEQ v3.0 assay at survey level. The repertoire was sequenced with immunoSEQ multiplex PCR; TCRdb's copy has only in-frame clones and lacks some. This repertoire shows 35,000 or so clones, about 83% found once; its top ten account for roughly 7.9%. Sequenced material: unsorted PBMCs, taken 0.4 years before starting antiretroviral therapy. The receptors derive from a man aged 18-30 years with HIV.

V gene TRBV7-6 combines with J gene TRBJ1-3; TRBD1 might be the D (5 bases). Trimming removed 4 bases from V and 8 bases from J, with 21 bases in between. Germline V gene sequence: CDR1 SGHVS, CDR2 FNYEAQ. The CDR3 loop spans 16 amino acids. The DNA of the CDR3 is TGTGCCAGCAGCTCCCCGGGACGGGCCTCCGAGGACACCATATATTTT. Protein: CASSSPGRASEDTIYF.

This chain joins TRBV9 and TRBJ2-2, with 10 bases fitting TRBD2. The germline V gene has CDR1 SGDLS and CDR2 YYNGEE. V trimming: 4 bases; J trimming: 7 bases; junction bases outside the gene matches: 10. This CDR3 is built from 16 residues. CDR3 in amino acids: CASSLETSGTGGELFF. For the CDR3, the DNA is TGTGCCAGCAGCCTTGAAACTAGCGGGACTGGCGGGGAGCTGTTTTTT. The full variable domain, completed using reference TRBV9 and TRBJ2-2, is DSGVTQTPKHLITATGQRVTLRCSPRSGDLSVYWYQQSLDQGLQFLIQYYNGEERAKGNILERFSAQQFPDLHSELNLSSLELGDSALYFCASSLETSGTGGELFFGEGSRLTVL.

The chain uses TRBV9 and TRBJ2-2; 10 nucleotides match TRBD1. The CDR3 runs to 17 residues. V lost 6 bases, J lost 5 bases, and 13 bases stayed unmatched. Germline CDR1 and CDR2: SGDLS and YYNGEE. The CDR3 bases are TGTGCCAGCACGCACCTTCGACAGGGGGCGAGTACCGGGGAGCTGTTTTTT. Its protein product is CASTHLRQGASTGELFF.

V and J are TRBV5-4 and TRBJ2-1; D is perhaps TRBD1 or TRBD2 (6 bases each). CDR3 length: 17 residues. Deletions cut 4 bases from V and 2 bases from J, with 19 bases between. Germline V lookup: CDR1 SGHNT, CDR2 YYREEE (reference sequence). The DNA for the CDR3 is TGTGCCAGCAGCGAAGGGTCGGGGGCAGGCACCTACAATGAGCAGTTCTTC. Protein: CASSEGSGAGTYNEQFF.

The chain recombines TRBV5-1 with TRBJ2-5, with 7 positions matching TRBD2. There are 13 residues in the CDR3. Germline V gene data show CDR1 as SGHRS and CDR2 as YFSETQ. Unmatched junction bases numbered 1, after V lost 4 bases and J lost 1 base. The CDR3 DNA reads TGCGCCAGCAGCCCGGGGGGCCAAGAGACCCAGTACTTC. This sequence encodes CASSPGGQETQYF.

The chain has TRBV7-2 and TRBJ2-1; the D call may be TRBD1 or TRBD2 (5 bases each). Germline V gene lookup returns CDR1 SGHTA and CDR2 FQGNSA. This CDR3 comprises 13 residues. The V end was cut by 5 bases, the J end by 8 bases, with 13 bases between. CDR3 loop: CASSPKRGDEQFF. The CDR3 DNA is TGTGCCAGCAGCCCTAAAAGAGGGGATGAGCAGTTCTTC.

The chain uses TRBV14 and TRBJ1-1; TRBD1 agrees at 8 bases. CDR3 length: 17 amino acids. Germline V gene sequence: CDR1 SGHDN, CDR2 FVKESK. V lost 2 bases and J lost 5; bases outside the gene matches: 13. Written as DNA, the CDR3 is TGTGCCAGCAGCCAAAAACAGGGGGGAGGGTTTGGGACTGAAGCTTTCTTT. Protein product: CASSQKQGGGFGTEAFF.

For the CDR3, the DNA is TGTGCCAGCAGCCAACTTCGAGCCAACGTCCTGACTTTC. Its protein is CASSQLRANVLTF. The chain couples TRBV14 to TRBJ2-6; unclear D gene. Germline V gives CDR1 SGHDN, CDR2 FVKESK. Trimming left V 2 bases short and J 7 bases short, with 6 bases between. CDR3 size: 13 residues.

V is TRBV29-1 and J is TRBJ2-5; 7 nucleotides line up with TRBD1. Germline CDR1 is SQVTM and CDR2 is ANQGSEA. The J segment lost 3 bases and the V segment lost 3 bases, leaving 7 bases of the junction unmatched. CDR3 length equals 14 residues. CDR3: CSVEVGQLEETQYF. The DNA of the CDR3 is TGCAGCGTTGAGGTGGGACAGCTAGAAGAGACCCAGTACTTC. Based on the CDR3 plus reference TRBV29-1 and TRBJ2-5, the full variable domain is SAVISQKPSRDICQRGTSLTIQCQVDSQVTMMFWYRQQPGQSLTLIATANQGSEATYESGFVIDKFPISRPNLTFSTLTVSNMSPEDSSIYLCSVEVGQLEETQYFGPGTRLLVL.

Comment on this clone: The junction departs from the called germline gene at one end, perhaps through a read error. V gene TRBV7-7 combines with J gene TRBJ2-1; the D is unclear. CDR3 length equals 16 residues. The V gene's germline CDR1 is SSHAT and CDR2 FNYEAQ (reference sequence). As DNA, the CDR3 is TGTGCTAGCAGCTTATCCTTTGGGTGGGATGGGGATGAGCAGTTCTTC. It translates to CASSLSFGWDGDEQFF.

The gene calls are TRBV5-5 and TRBJ2-1; 8 nucleotides line up with TRBD1. V shed 4 bases and J 4 bases; nucleotides not matched to a gene: 4. Germline V gene lookup returns CDR1 SGHKS and CDR2 YYEKEE (reference sequence). There are 14 residues in the CDR3. In nucleotides, the CDR3 is TGTGCCAGCAGCCCCGGACAGGGTTACAATGAGCAGTTCTTC. It yields the protein CASSPGQGYNEQFF.

This chain connects TRBV7-9 to TRBJ1-1; perhaps TRBD1 as D (5 bases). The CDR3 is made up of 11 amino acids. V dropped 5 bases and J dropped 8 bases, with 9 bases sitting between them. CDR1 and CDR2 (germline): SEHNR, FQNEAQ (reference sequence). The DNA of the CDR3 is TGTGCCAGCAGCGACAGCGGGGAAGCTTTCTTT. Translated: CASSDSGEAFF. The whole variable domain, filled in from reference TRBV7-9 and TRBJ1-1, reads DTGVSQNPRHKITKRGQNVTFRCDPISEHNRLYWYRQTLGQGPEFLTYFQNEAQLEKSRLLSDRFSAERPKGSFSTLEIQRTEQGDSAMYLCASSDSGEAFFGQGTRLTVV.

The chain employs TRBV5-1 and TRBJ2-5; D gene ambiguous. The CDR3 runs 14 residues. Germline-derived CDR1 and CDR2 are SGHRS and YFSETQ. V gave up 0 bases and J gave up 1 base, with 7 bases separating them. The CDR3 protein is CASSLETAQETQYF. CDR3 in DNA: TGCGCCAGCAGCTTGGAAACAGCCCAAGAGACCCAGTACTTC. The complete variable domain, with remaining parts taken from reference TRBV5-1 and TRBJ2-5, reads KAGVTQTPRYLIKTRGQQVTLSCSPISGHRSVSWYQQTPGQGLQFLFEYFSETQRNKGNFPGRFSGRQFSNSRSEMNVSTLELGDSALYLCASSLETAQETQYFGPGTRLLVL.

V gene TRBV30 combines with J gene TRBJ2-1, with a weak D call TRBD1 (7 bases). Trimming removed 1 base at V and 4 bases at J, with 17 bases between. Germline CDR1 GTSNPN, CDR2 SVGIG (reference sequence). CDR3 length equals 16 residues. For the CDR3, the DNA is TGTGCCTGGAGTGGAGGACAGGTCGGGGGATACAATGAGCAGTTCTTC. It translates to CAWSGGQVGGYNEQFF.

In regard to this clone: Additional DNA sequences in this sample encode the identical CDR3. J is TRBJ1-3 and V is TRBV30; D not resolved. The germline V gene has CDR1 GTSNPN and CDR2 SVGIG (reference sequence). Trimming shortened V by 3 bases and J by 4 bases, and 7 bases separated the two germline ends. This CDR3 spans 12 amino acids. CDR3 sequence reads: CAWRGSGNTIYF. The CDR3 DNA is TGTGCCTGGAGGGGATCCGGAAACACCATATATTTT.

This chain joins TRBV14 and TRBJ1-4; 9 bases fit TRBD1. The CDR3 is 17 amino acids. V was pared by 4 bases and J by 4 bases, with 10 bases of the junction left unmatched. Per the germline V gene, CDR1 is SGHDN and CDR2 is FVKESK. CDR3 amino acids: CASSPARGQGGNEKLFF. The CDR3 bases are TGTGCCAGCAGCCCCGCAAGGGGACAGGGTGGTAATGAAAAACTGTTTTTT. The whole variable domain, filled in from reference TRBV14 and TRBJ1-4, reads EAGVTQFPSHSVIEKGQTVTLRCDPISGHDNLYWYRRVMGKEIKFLLHFVKESKQDESGMPNNRFLAERTGGTYSTLKVQPAELEDSGVYFCASSPARGQGGNEKLFFGSGTQLSVL.

This chain joins TRBV9 and TRBJ2-2; 7 bases are a match to TRBD2. The CDR3 runs 15 residues. Germline V gives CDR1 SGDLS, CDR2 YYNGEE. J gave up 7 bases and V 6 bases, and 12 bases lay outside the gene matches. The CDR3 DNA reads as TGTGCCAGCACCCCGACTAGCCGGGGGAGCGGGGAGCTGTTTTTT. Translation: CASTPTSRGSGELFF. Full variable domain (outside the CDR3, taken from reference TRBV9 and TRBJ2-2): DSGVTQTPKHLITATGQRVTLRCSPRSGDLSVYWYQQSLDQGLQFLIQYYNGEERAKGNILERFSAQQFPDLHSELNLSSLELGDSALYFCASTPTSRGSGELFFGEGSRLTVL.

DNA of the CDR3: TGTGCCAGCAGCCTCCTGGGATTGGACACAGATACGCAGTATTTT. Its translation is CASSLLGLDTDTQYF. The chain employs TRBV7-3 and TRBJ2-3; no clear D. With 5 bases removed from V and 2 bases from J, the gap between germline ends came to 14 bases. The length of the CDR3 is 15 residues. Germline assignment: CDR1 SGHTA and CDR2 FQGTGA.

Only a few counts were recorded for this clone. The CDR3 region has the DNA TGTGCCAGCAGCTTAAGCGGGTCAAGGGCTTACAATGAGCAGTTCTTC. Residues: CASSLSGSRAYNEQFF. This chain joins TRBV28 and TRBJ2-1; the D gene is possibly TRBD2 (6 bases). The CDR3 loop spans 16 amino acids. The germline gives CDR1 MDHEN, CDR2 SYDVKM. The V end was cut by 6 bases, the J end by 4 bases, with 19 bases between.

This clone was picked up a small number of times. The chain employs TRBV6-4 and TRBJ1-2; weak D call: TRBD1 (6 bases). Germline CDR1 MRHNA, CDR2 SNTAGT. The CDR3 loop spans 13 amino acids. V was clipped by 5 bases and J by 6 bases, with 13 bases between them. The CDR3 loop reads CASSPQGTDGYTF. CDR3 coding DNA: TGTGCCAGCAGTCCCCAGGGGACGGATGGCTACACCTTC.